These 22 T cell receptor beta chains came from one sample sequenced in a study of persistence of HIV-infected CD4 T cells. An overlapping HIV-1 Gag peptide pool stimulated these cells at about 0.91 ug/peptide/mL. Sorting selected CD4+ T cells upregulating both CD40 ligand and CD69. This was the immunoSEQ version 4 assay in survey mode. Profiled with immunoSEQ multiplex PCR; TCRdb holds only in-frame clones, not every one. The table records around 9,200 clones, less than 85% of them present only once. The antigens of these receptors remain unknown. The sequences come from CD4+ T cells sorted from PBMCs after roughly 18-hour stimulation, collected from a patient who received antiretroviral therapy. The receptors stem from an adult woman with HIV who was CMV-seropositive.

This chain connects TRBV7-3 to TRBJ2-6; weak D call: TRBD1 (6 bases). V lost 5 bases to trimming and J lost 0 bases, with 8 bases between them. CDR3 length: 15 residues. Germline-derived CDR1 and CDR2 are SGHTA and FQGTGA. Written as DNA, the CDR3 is TGTGCCAGCAGCAAAGGGGGCTCTGGGGCCAACGTCCTGACTTTC. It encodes CASSKGGSGANVLTF.

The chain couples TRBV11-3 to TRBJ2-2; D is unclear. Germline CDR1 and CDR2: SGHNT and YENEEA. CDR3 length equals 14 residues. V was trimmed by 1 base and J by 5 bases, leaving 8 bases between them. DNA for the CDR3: TGTGCCAGCAGCTTAGGGCATTCTACCGGGGAGCTGTTTTTT. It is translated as CASSLGHSTGELFF.

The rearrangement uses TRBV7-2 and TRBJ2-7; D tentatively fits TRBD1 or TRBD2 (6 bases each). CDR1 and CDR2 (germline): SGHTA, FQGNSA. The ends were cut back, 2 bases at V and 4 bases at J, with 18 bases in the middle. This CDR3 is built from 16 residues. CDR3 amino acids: CASSLLAGTGRYEQYF. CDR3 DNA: TGTGCCAGCAGCTTACTGGCCGGCACAGGGAGGTACGAGCAGTACTTC.

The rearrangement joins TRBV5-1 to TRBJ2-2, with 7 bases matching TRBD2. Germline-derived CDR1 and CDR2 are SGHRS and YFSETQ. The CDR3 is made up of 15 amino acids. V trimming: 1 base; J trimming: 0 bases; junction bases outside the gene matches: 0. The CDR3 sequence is CASSLTSANTGELFF. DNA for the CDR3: TGCGCCAGCAGCTTGACTAGCGCGAACACCGGGGAGCTGTTTTTT.

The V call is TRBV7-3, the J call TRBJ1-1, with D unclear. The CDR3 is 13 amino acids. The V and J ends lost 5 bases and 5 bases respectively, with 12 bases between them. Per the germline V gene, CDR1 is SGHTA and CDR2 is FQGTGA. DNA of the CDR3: TGTGCCAGCAGCAAAGGACGGAGTACTGAAGCTTTCTTT. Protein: CASSKGRSTEAFF.

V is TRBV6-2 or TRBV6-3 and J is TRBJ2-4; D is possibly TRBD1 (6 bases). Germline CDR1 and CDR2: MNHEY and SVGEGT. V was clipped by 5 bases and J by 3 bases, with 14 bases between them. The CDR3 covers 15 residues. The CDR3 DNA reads TGTGCCAGCAGTCAGGACAGCCCAGACAAAAACATTCAGTACTTC. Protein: CASSQDSPDKNIQYF.

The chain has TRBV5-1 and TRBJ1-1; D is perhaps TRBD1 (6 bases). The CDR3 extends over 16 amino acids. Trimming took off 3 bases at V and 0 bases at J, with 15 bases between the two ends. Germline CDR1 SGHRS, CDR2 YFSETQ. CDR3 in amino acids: CASSYRGGVLNTEAFF. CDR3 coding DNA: TGCGCCAGCAGCTACCGAGGGGGGGTATTGAACACTGAAGCTTTCTTT.

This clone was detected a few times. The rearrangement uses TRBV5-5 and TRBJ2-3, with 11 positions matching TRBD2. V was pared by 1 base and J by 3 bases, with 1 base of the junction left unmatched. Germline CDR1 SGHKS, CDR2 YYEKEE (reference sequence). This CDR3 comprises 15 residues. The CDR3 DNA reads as TGTGCCAGCAGCTTGACTAGCGGGAGAACAGATACGCAGTATTTT. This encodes CASSLTSGRTDTQYF.

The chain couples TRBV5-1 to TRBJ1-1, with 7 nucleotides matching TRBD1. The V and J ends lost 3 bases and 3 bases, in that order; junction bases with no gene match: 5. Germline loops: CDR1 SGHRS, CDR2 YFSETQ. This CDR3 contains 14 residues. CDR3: CASSSGGKDTEAFF. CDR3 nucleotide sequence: TGCGCCAGCAGCTCAGGGGGGAAGGACACTGAAGCTTTCTTT.

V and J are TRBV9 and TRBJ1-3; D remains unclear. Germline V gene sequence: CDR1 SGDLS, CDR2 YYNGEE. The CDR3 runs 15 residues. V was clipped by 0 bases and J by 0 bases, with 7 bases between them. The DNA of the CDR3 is TGTGCCAGCAGCGTAGATCCCATCTCTGGAAACACCATATATTTT. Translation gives CASSVDPISGNTIYF. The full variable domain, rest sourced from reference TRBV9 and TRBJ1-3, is DSGVTQTPKHLITATGQRVTLRCSPRSGDLSVYWYQQSLDQGLQFLIQYYNGEERAKGNILERFSAQQFPDLHSELNLSSLELGDSALYFCASSVDPISGNTIYFGEGSWLTVV.

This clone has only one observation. CDR3 region: CASSDLSGASTDTQYF. The DNA of the CDR3 is TGCGCCAGCAGCGACCTTAGCGGTGCTAGCACAGATACGCAGTATTTT. V gene TRBV4-1 combines with J gene TRBJ2-3; possible D gene TRBD2, 6 bases. Between the trimmed V and J ends, which lost 5 bases and 0 bases, there was a span of 15 bases. In germline, CDR1 is MGHRA, CDR2 YSYEKL. The CDR3 totals 16 residues.

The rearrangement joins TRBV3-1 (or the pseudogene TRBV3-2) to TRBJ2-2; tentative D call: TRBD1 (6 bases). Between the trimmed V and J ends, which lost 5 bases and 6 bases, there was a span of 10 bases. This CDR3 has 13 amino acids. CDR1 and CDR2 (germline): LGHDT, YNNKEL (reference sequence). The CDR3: CASSAQGSGELFF. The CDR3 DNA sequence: TGTGCCAGCAGCGCACAGGGCTCCGGGGAGCTGTTTTTT.

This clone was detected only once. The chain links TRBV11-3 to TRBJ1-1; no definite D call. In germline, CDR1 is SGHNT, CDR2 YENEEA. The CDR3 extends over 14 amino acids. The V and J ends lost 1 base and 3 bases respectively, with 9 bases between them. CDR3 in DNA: TGTGCCAGCAGCTTAGGGTGGGTGTACACTGAAGCTTTCTTT. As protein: CASSLGWVYTEAFF.

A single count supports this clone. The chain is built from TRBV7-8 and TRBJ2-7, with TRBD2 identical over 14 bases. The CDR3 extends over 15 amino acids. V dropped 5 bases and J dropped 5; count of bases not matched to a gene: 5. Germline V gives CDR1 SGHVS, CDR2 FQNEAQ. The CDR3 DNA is TGTGCCAGCAGCCCCCGGACTAGCGGGAGGAACGAGCAGTACTTC. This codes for CASSPRTSGRNEQYF.

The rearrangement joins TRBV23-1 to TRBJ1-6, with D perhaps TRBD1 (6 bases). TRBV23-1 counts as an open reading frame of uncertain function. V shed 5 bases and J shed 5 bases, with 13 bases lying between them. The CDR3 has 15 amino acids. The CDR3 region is CASSNGGPDNSPLHF. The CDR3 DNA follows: TGCGCCAGCAGTAACGGGGGGCCCGATAATTCACCCCTCCACTTT.

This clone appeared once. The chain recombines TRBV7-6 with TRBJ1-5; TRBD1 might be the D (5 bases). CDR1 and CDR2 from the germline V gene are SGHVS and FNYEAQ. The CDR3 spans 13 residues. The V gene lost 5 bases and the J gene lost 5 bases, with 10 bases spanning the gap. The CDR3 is CASSQSGYQPQHF. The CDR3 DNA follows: TGTGCCAGCAGCCAGTCAGGGTATCAGCCCCAGCATTTT. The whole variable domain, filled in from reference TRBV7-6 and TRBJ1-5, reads GAGVSQSPRYKVTKRGQDVALRCDPISGHVSLYWYRQALGQGPEFLTYFNYEAQQDKSGLPNDRFSAERPEGSISTLTIQRTEQRDSAMYRCASSQSGYQPQHFGDGTRLSIL.

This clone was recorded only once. The CDR3 loop is CASSLASGQGYEQYF. CDR3 sequence (DNA): TGTGCCAGCAGCTTAGCGAGCGGACAGGGATATGAGCAGTACTTC. The rearrangement links TRBV7-8 to TRBJ2-7; TRBD1 aligns across 8 bases. V was clipped by 0 bases and J by 7 bases; unmatched bases: 8. The CDR3 runs 15 residues. From germline, CDR1 is SGHVS and CDR2 FQNEAQ.

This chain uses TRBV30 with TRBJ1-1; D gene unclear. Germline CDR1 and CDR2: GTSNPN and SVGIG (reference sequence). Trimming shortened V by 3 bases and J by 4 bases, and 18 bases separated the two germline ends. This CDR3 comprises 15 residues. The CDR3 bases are TGTGCCTGGAGCACCGAACGGGTACGGAGCACTGAAGCTTTCTTT. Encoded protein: CAWSTERVRSTEAFF.

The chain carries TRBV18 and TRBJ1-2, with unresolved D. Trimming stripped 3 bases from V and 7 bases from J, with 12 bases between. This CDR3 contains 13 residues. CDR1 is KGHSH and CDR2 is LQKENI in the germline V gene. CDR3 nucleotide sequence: TGTGCCAGCTCACCTATAACGGGAAGTGGCTACACCTTC. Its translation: CASSPITGSGYTF.

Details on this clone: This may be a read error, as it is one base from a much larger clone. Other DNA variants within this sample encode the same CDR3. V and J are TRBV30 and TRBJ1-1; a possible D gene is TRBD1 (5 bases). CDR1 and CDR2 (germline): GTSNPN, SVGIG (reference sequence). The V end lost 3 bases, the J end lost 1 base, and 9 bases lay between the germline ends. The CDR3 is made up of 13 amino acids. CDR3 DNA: TGTGCCTGGAGGGCAGGGCAGAACACTGAAGCTTTCTTT. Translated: CAWRAGQNTEAFF. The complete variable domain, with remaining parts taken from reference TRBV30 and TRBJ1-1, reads SQTIHQWPATLVQPVGSPLSLECTVEGTSNPNLYWYRQAAGRGLQLLFYSVGIGQISSEVPQNLSASRPQDRQFILSSKKLLLSDSGFYLCAWRAGQNTEAFFGQGTRLTVV.

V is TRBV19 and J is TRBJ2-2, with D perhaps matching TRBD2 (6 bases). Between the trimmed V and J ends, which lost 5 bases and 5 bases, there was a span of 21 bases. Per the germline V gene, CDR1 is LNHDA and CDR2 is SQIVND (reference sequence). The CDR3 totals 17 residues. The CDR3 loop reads CASSAPKGGRKTGELFF. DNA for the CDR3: TGTGCCAGTAGTGCCCCAAAGGGTGGGAGGAAAACCGGGGAGCTGTTTTTT.

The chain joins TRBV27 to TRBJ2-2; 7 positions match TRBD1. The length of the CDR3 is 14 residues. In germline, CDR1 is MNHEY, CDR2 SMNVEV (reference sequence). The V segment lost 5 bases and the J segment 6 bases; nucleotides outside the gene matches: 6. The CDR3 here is CASSPGQVAGELFF. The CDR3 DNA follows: TGTGCCAGCAGTCCCGGACAGGTCGCCGGGGAGCTGTTTTTT.